This entry is about one T cell receptor (beta chain). Its cognate antigen is unknown. The source of the sample is a study of shared clonotypes between healthy human individuals. Assay: immunoSEQ multiplex PCR; the TCRdb copy retains only in-frame clones and omits some. The sample holds 2 million to 2.5 million clones, roughly 95% seen once. J lost 3 bases, V lost 3 bases, and 2 bases had no gene match. The germline V gene encodes CDR1 SGHRS and CDR2 YFSETQ. This CDR3 is 14 amino acids long. Study-wide points: Unshared clonotypes carried lower generation probabilities than those common to all four donors.

The receptor's source is a man younger than 30 in good health. The sequenced material came from naive CD4+ T cells sorted from blood. The sample's subset: CD45RA+ positively selected. The rearrangement uses TRBV5-1 and TRBJ1-4; 7 nucleotides align to TRBD1. This CDR3 is CASSWDRPNEKLFF. The DNA for the CDR3 is TGCGCCAGCAGCTGGGACAGACCTAATGAAAAACTGTTTTTT.